This TCR beta chain was recovered during a study of beta chain features in type 1 diabetes. Blood was drawn once from each donor into heparinised tubes. The draws averaged roughly 120 mL. Isolation of CD4+ naive, central memory, regulatory and stem cell-like memory cells was achieved by sorting via CD45RO/CCR7/CD25/CD127/CD95/CD27. Overall study findings and caveats: Across patients, naive, central memory and Treg TCRB repertoires exhibited apparently greater similarity than was observed across healthy donors.

Remarks on this clone: Its target is not known.

The entirety of the isolated RNA underwent reverse transcription, so expressed TCRB transcripts were sequenced. Repertoires were generated with immunoSEQ multiplex PCR, while TCRdb's copy carries only in-frame clones and drops some. Among about 350,000 clones listed, 15% to 20% were seen once. V gave up 1 base and J gave up 6 bases; unmatched junction bases: 10. The length of the CDR3 is 17 residues. Germline lookup yields CDR1 SGHVS and CDR2 FQNEAQ. Input material: naive CD4+ T cells from blood. The chain combines TRBV7-8 with TRBJ2-1; TRBD2 aligns across 9 bases. The TCR comes from a woman aged 18-29 years in good health. The CDR3 DNA reads TGTGCCAGCAGCTTAGTTAGGTTTAGCGGGGGCCGCAATGAGCAGTTCTTC. Protein: CASSLVRFSGGRNEQFF.